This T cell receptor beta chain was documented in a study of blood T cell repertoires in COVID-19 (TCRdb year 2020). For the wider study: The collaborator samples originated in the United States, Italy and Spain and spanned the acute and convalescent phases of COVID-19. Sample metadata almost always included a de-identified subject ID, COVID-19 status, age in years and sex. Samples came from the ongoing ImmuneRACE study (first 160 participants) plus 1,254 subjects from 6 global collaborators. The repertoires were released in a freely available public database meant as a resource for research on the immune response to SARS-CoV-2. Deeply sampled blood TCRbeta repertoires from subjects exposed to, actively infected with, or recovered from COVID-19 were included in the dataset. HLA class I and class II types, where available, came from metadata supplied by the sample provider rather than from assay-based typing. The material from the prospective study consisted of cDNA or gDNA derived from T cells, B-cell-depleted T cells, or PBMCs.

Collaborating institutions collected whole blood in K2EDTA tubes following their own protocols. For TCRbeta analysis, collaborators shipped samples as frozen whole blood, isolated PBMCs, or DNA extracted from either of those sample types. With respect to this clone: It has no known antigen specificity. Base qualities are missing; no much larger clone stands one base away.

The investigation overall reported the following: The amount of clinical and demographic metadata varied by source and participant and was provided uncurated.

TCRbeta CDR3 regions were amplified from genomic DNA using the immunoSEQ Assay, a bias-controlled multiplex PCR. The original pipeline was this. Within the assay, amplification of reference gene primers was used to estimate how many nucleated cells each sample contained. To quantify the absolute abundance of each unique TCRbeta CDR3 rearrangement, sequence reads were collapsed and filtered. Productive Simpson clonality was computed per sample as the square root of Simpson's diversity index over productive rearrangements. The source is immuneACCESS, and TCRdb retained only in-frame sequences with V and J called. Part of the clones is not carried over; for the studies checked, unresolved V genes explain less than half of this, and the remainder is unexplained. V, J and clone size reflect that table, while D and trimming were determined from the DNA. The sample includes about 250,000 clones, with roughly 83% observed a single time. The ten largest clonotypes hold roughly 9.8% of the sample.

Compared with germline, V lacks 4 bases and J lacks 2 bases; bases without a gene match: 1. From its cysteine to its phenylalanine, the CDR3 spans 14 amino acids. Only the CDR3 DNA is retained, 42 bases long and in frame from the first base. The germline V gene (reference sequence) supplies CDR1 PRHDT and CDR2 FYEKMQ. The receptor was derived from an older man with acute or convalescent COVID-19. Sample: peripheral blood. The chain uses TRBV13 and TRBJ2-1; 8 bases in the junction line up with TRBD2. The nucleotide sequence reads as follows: TGTGCCAGCAGCTCGGGACTAGCCTACAATGAGCAGTTCTTC. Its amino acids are CASSSGLAYNEQFF.